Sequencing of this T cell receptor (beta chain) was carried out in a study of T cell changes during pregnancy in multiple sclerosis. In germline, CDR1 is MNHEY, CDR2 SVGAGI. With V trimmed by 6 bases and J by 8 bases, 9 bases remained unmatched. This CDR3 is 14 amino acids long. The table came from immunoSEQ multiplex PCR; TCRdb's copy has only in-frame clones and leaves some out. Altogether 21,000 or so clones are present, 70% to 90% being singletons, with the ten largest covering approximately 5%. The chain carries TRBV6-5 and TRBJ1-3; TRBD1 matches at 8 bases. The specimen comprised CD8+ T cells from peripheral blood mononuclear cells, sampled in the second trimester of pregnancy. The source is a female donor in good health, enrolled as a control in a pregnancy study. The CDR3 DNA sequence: TGTGCCAGCAGATCGGGACAGGAGAGTGACACCATATATTTT. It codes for CASRSGQESDTIYF.